This record concerns one T cell receptor beta chain sequence. Its binding antigen is unknown. Qualities for individual bases were not recorded, and no much larger clone is one base off. Library preparation employed the immunoSEQ multiplex PCR assay. A mixture of 60 forward primers for TCR Vbeta segments and 13 reverse primers for TCR Jbeta segments was used in the multiplex PCR. The CDR3 region of rearranged TCR beta genes was amplified from genomic DNA with a multiplex PCR assay. The amplified TCR beta libraries were sequenced on the Illumina HiSeq System as 87-base-pair reads. The original methods were these. A later analysis counted some 74 million unique TCR beta chains across the roughly 700 repertoires, and 9 million to 14 million of these chains were shared by at least two donors. To remove PCR and sequencing errors, raw reads were error-corrected and collapsed into unique sequences using a nearest-neighbor algorithm that merged closely related sequences. To assign V, D and J gene segments, CDR3 sequences were aligned to IMGT reference sequences. For a sequence to be retained, a match of at least six nucleotides was required to both a V gene segment and a J gene segment. Rearrangements were called productive when the CDR3 lacked stop codons and stayed in frame with V and J; all others were non-productive. Following IMGT convention, CDR3 was defined as the stretch from the second conserved V-encoded cysteine up to the conserved J-encoded phenylalanine. Sequences without an unambiguous match to a single V gene segment were excluded from the earlier analysis of about 630 of the donors. An earlier analysis of about 590 of the donors classified V segments as functional when productive rearrangements were above 56.7% and as segregating when the standard deviation between donors was above 5%. A statistical classification framework was built to diagnose cytomegalovirus status from the catalog of TCR beta chain sequences. V and J gene assignment, in a later analysis, came from comparing TCR nucleotide sequences with IMGT/GENE-DB human TR gene sequences. Using the TCRdist pipeline, a later analysis assigned CDR3 sequences along with most-parsimonious VDJ recombination scenarios. In a later analysis, every TCR beta chain was defined by the combination of its CDR3 amino acid sequence and its V-gene family, and reads without a unique V-gene family were dropped. To address suspected cross-contamination and a sequencing artifact, a later analysis removed several hundred highly shared, low-generation-probability nucleotide sequences. In a later analysis, a clonal expansion index was calculated for each public chain from normalized within-repertoire ranks of inferred template counts. Generation probabilities in a later analysis came from a VDJ recombination model fitted to out-of-frame rearrangements, and those results were checked against IGoR. In a later analysis, hypergeometric tests were used to score TCR-TCR, TCR-HLA and TCR-CMV co-occurrence, with a repertoire-size bias correction applied to TCR pairs. In a later analysis, false discovery rates were estimated by permuting HLA or CMV assignments 20 times. In a later analysis, co-occurring TCRs were grouped using DBSCAN, and TCRdist sequence similarity was added for clustering within HLA-allele-positive subsets. Repertoires with fewer than 30,000 or more than 120,000 public chains, plus five repertoires with anomalous nucleotide sharing, were excluded from co-occurrence clustering. Held by TCRdb, this immuneACCESS table contains in-frame sequences only and omits some clones. Under half of the omission traces to an unresolved V gene where checked; the cause of the rest is unknown. V and J calls plus clone size are reproduced from that table; the DNA served to infer D and trimming. This sample is represented by some 110,000 clones; approximately 79% of them were singletons. Jointly, the top ten make up about 15% of the sample.

This sample was included in a study of cytomegalovirus exposure and HLA in healthy donors (dated by TCRdb to about 2017). For the wider study: In an earlier analysis of 587 of the donors, 250 to 350 Gb of sequence data and approximately 120 million unique TCR beta sequences from roughly 180 million T cells were reported. An early release covering around 630 HLA-typed donors comprised 250 to 350 gigabases of sequencing data and roughly 85 million unique TCR sequences. Among the roughly 410 genotyped donors, roughly 80% belonged to the genetic ancestry cluster associated with self-reported Caucasian donors. The study aimed to test whether signatures of past pathogen exposure could be identified by cataloging public T cell receptors. The study profiled the T cell repertoires of about 640 subjects by immunosequencing and related them to cytomegalovirus serostatus. Along with the roughly 670-subject first cohort, a separate validation cohort of more than 90 different subjects was used. To predict cytomegalovirus infection status, the study combined high-throughput TCR immunosequencing, statistical association of individual TCRs with disease status, and machine learning. In a later analysis, previously published TCR beta repertoires from 500 to 750 donors were re-analyzed and high-resolution HLA genotyping was added so that TCR occurrence patterns could be studied. Rather than drawing on any new phenotypic data, the later analysis identified candidate immune exposures from TCR beta sequences and the way those sequences occurred across donors. To decide whether each TCR beta V gene segment behaved as functional or pseudogenic, an earlier analysis of several hundred of the donors relied on high-throughput TCR beta sequencing. Donor age, sex, ethnicity and CMV serostatus were collected together with the repertoire data. A later genetic analysis used genome-wide SNP genotypes for about 65% of the roughly 670 donors, treating that subset as a discovery cohort. All discovery cohort repertoires had been generated on a single sequencing platform. HLA typing covered class I and class II loci at four-digit resolution. The number of typed donors differed by locus: roughly 629-640 for A, B, C, DRB1 and DQB1; 500 to 550 for DQA1; some 610 for DPA1; and around 450 for DPB1. Because of strong linkage in the cohort, a few DR-DQ haplotypes were treated as single units for association and clustering. On average, 235,054 unique TCR beta nucleotide sequences were sequenced per donor among about 400 genotyped donors of the cohort, with approximately 18% of those sequences being non-productive. Study-wide findings and limitations: Three of the identified cytomegalovirus-associated TCR beta chains were confirmed in vitro to be specific for cytomegalovirus antigens. A further reported finding was that TCR beta sequences accurately predicted the HLA-A and HLA-B alleles for most subjects in the first cohort. Because some donors lacked HLA typing at each locus, the association tests relied only on the typed subset. According to a later genetic analysis, donors in an Asian-associated ancestry cluster had fewer N-insertions in productive TCRs than the approximately 710-donor mean. In a later analysis, HLA-associated TCR beta chains were found to be more clonally expanded and to have lower generation probabilities than equally common non-associated chains. A later analysis associated 15,000 to 20,000 TCR beta sequences with specific HLA alleles at a false discovery rate of 0.05. The sequencing pipeline was judged likely to have produced a cluster of highly shared sequence variants as a technical artifact. In a later analysis, the rate of TCR association differed among HLA loci, with DRB1 alleles having the most associated TCRs and HLA-C alleles having the fewest. Some IMGT-functional V segments, including TRBV6-2 and TRBV6-3, could not be distinguished by the 87-base-pair reads and were therefore excluded. In both the original and validation cohorts, the classifier was reported to diagnose cytomegalovirus status with high specificity and sensitivity. Broadly in line with IMGT annotations, most TCR beta V segments showed up in productive rearrangements about 90% or about 30% of the time in an earlier analysis of 450 to 750 of the donors. In this cohort, only TCR beta chains were sequenced, and detectable features were limited by the absence of alpha or paired-chain data. Presence/absence analyses assumed roughly uniform sequencing depth across donors, an assumption that may not hold. Assigning TCR associations to individual alleles was difficult when HLA alleles, especially DR and DQ, strongly co-occurred. Around 16 rarely observed V segments, including chromosome 9 orphons, were excluded from the earlier analysis of some 590 of the donors because counts were too low. Correlated functional status among segregating V segments might be attributable to linkage disequilibrium, but an unknown experimental factor could not be ruled out. Most CMV-associated TCR beta chains appeared to be HLA-restricted in a later analysis, and the HLA associations seemed to be driven largely by CMV exposure. Across donors, most TCR sequences were observed very rarely, whereas some public TCRs were present in many individuals. In a later analysis, several top co-occurrence clusters were reported to appear linked to parvovirus B19, influenza, CMV and Epstein-Barr virus. V-gene and J-gene trimming of TCR beta chains was associated with a missense DCLRE1C variant in a later genetic analysis, and the association was replicated in an independent cohort. The authors suggested that the approach could potentially be extended to other disease states and immunological phenotypes. In the study, some 160 TCR beta chains were listed as associated with cytomegalovirus. For the cohort, immune exposure information was limited to CMV serostatus.

Trimming accounts for 1 base at V and 5 bases at J, while the number of junction bases matched to no gene is 6. In the germline V gene (reference sequence), CDR1 corresponds to LNHDA and CDR2 to SQIVND. The CDR3 holds 16 amino acids from the cysteine to the phenylalanine. The entry retains the CDR3 DNA only, 48 bases that are in frame from base 1. The cohort was made up of about 610 healthy bone marrow donors. All cohort members were sampled while nominally healthy, although unrecorded immune exposures were likely present. The donor was CMV seropositive and belonged to the group of more than 250 seropositive cohort members. Every donor gave a peripheral blood sample, and the peripheral blood mononuclear cells from that sample were used for TCR beta sequencing. The Qiagen DNeasy Blood Extraction Kit was used to extract genomic DNA from the blood cell samples.

This clonotype was obtained from a man in his fifties in good health and CMV-seropositive. Recombination joined TRBV19 with TRBJ2-5; 11 nucleotides in the junction match TRBD2. Sequencing input: PBMCs. The sequenced DNA: TGTGCCAGTAGTATAGGGCCTAGCGGGAGGCCCGAGACCCAGTACTTC. This gives the protein CASSIGPSGRPETQYF.